This T cell receptor beta chain was sequenced during a study of resident and recirculating memory T cells in vitiligo (dated by TCRdb to the late 2010s). Regarding the complete study: For TCR beta sequencing, epidermis was obtained by shave biopsy from two lesional and two nonlesional sites, and PBMCs were also collected, from each of a few stable vitiligo patients. Samples were homogenized without cell sorting just before genomic DNA extraction with the Qiagen DNeasy Blood & Tissue Kit. Human TCR beta sequencing was used to test whether specific clones in lesional vitiligo skin differed from clones in nonlesional skin and blood.

The CDR3 starts with the cysteine, ends with the phenylalanine, and has 11 residues. The entry retains the CDR3 DNA only, 33 bases that are in frame from base 1. Based on the germline V gene (reference sequence), the CDR1 and CDR2 sequences are DFQATT and SNEGSKA. Paper-wide results and their limitations: Overlap and correlation analysis showed no significant repertoire overlap between biopsies except for each lesion with itself, even within a single patient. TCR sequences were not shared across biopsy sites or across patients, which suggests that different T cell clones infiltrate different lesions, a pattern described as private specificity. No single dominant TCR clone was found, and clonality differed from one vitiligo lesion to another. Future mechanistic studies are needed so that the relative contributions of the lesion-infiltrating T cell clones and of human Trm versus Tcm pools can be evaluated.

On this clone itself: It lacks a known antigen. Base-call qualities are not available, and no considerably larger clone is one nucleotide away.

A patient's vitiligo counted as stable when the lesions had not changed at all during the previous 6 months. For classification as stable, the absence of confetti depigmentation, a clinical sign of active vitiligo, was additionally required. Anyone who had been treated within the previous three months was excluded from the study. PBMCs were isolated from heparinized blood by Ficoll density gradient centrifugation and then flash-frozen. TCR beta chains were amplified from genomic DNA using the immunoSEQ hsTCRB kit. The immunoSEQ service ran the sequencing of the TCR beta libraries on an Illumina MiSeq instrument. Per the original workflow: Analysis of the repertoire data was performed with the immunoSEQ Analyzer. TCRdb carries this immuneACCESS record with in-frame sequences only. Its versions omit some clonotypes, under half of them owing to an unresolved V gene in the studies checked, with the rest unexplained. V, J and clone size were drawn from that table, and D and trimming were deduced from the DNA. The sample data list roughly 80,000 clones, and about 91% of these were observed just once. Clones ranked in the top ten supply approximately 5.4% of the sample.

Source material: blood. This clonotype originated in a male donor with vitiligo. Recombination joined TRBV20-1 with TRBJ2-7, with 7 junctional bases fitting TRBD2. In nucleotides, the sequence is TGCAGCCCAGCGGGAAGATACGAGCAGTACTTC. Protein translation: CSPAGRYEQYF.